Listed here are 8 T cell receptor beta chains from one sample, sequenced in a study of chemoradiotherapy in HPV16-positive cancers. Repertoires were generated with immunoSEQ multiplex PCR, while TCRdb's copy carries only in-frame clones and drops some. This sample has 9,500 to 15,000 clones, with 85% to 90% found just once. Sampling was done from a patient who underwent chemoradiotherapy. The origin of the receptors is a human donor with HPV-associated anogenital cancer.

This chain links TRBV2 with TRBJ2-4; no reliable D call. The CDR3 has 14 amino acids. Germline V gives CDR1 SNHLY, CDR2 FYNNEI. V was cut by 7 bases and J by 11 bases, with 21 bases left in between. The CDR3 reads CASKKPFQWAVQYF. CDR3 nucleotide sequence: TGTGCCAGCAAAAAACCTTTCCAGTGGGCCGTTCAGTACTTC.

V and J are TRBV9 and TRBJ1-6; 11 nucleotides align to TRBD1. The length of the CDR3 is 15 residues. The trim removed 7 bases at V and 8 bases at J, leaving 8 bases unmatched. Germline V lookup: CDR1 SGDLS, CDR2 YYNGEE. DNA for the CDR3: TGTGCCAGCGAAACCGGGACAGGGGGATATTCACCCCTCCACTTT. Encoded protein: CASETGTGGYSPLHF.

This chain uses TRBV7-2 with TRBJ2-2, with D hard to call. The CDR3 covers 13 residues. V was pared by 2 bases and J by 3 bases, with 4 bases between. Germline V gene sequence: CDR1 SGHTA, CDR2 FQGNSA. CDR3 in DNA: TGTGCCAGCAGCTTATCCCACACCGGGGAGCTGTTTTTT. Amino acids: CASSLSHTGELFF.

The CDR3 reads CASRPGTGGSGYTF. The DNA of the CDR3 is TGTGCCAGCAGACCGGGGACAGGGGGCTCTGGCTACACCTTC. This chain joins TRBV27 and TRBJ1-2; 12 nucleotides match TRBD1. Trimming at V came to 6 bases and at J to 7 bases, leaving 6 bases not matched to a gene. The germline V gene has CDR1 MNHEY and CDR2 SMNVEV (reference sequence). This CDR3 is built from 14 residues.

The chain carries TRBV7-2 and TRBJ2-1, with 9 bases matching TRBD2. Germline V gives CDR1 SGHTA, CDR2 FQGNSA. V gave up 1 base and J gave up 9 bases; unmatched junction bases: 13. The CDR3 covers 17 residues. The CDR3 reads CASSLVPLSGGLSEQFF. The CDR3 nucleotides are TGTGCCAGCAGCTTAGTCCCCTTAAGCGGGGGGCTCTCTGAGCAGTTCTTC.

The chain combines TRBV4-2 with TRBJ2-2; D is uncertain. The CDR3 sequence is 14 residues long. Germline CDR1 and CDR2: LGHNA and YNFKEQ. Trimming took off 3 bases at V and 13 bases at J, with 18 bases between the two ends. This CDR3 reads CASSQHAGPRRLFF. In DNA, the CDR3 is TGTGCCAGCAGCCAGCACGCCGGGCCCAGGCGGCTGTTTTTT.

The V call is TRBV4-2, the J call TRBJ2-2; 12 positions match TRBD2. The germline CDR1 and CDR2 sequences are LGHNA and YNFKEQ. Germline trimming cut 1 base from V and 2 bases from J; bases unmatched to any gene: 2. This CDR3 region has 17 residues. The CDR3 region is CASSQGLAGANTGELFF. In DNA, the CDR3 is TGTGCCAGCAGCCAAGGACTAGCGGGAGCCAACACCGGGGAGCTGTTTTTT.

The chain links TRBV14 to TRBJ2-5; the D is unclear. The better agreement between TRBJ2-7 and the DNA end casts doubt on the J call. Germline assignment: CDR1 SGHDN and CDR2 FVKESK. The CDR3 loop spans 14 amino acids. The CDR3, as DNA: TGTGCCAGCAGCCAAAGGGCGTCCTTCTACGAGCAGTACTTC. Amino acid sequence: CASSQRASFYEQYF.